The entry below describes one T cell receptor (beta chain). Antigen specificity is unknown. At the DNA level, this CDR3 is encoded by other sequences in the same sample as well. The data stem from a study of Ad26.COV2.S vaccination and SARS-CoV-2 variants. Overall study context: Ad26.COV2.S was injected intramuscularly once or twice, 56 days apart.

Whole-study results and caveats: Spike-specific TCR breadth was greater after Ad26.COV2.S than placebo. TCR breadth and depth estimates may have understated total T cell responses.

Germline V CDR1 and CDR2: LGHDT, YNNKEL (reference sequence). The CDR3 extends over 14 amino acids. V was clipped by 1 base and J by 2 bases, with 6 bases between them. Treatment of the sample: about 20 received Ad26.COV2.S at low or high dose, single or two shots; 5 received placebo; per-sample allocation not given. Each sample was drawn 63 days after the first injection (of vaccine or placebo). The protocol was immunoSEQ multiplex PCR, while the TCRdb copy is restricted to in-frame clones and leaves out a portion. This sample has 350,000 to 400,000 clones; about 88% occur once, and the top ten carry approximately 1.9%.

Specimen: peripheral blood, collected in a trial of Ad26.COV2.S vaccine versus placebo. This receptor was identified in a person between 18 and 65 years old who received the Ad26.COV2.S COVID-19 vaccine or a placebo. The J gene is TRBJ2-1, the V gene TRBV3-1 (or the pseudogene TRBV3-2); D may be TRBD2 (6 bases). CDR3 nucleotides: TGTGCCAGCAGCCAAGCGGGGGCCTACAATGAGCAGTTCTTC. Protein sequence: CASSQAGAYNEQFF.